This T cell receptor (beta chain) stems from a study of T cell responses to AZD1222 COVID-19 vaccine. General study points: Close to half of all spike-specific TCRs reportedly target regions of the variants that are unmutated. The number of AZD1222 recipients seropositive at baseline was only five or six. Clonal diversity was possibly underestimated, and white British individuals and females predominated among donors. Following two doses of AZD1222, Spike-specific TCR breadth and depth rose.

From germline, CDR1 is SEHNR and CDR2 FQNEAQ (reference sequence). CDR3 size: 14 residues. V was clipped by 1 base and J by 3 bases, with 7 bases between them. As for this clone: Its cognate antigen is unknown.

Libraries were prepared by immunoSEQ multiplex PCR; TCRdb keeps only in-frame clonotypes and omits some of them. The table has over 120,000 clones, 90% to 95% seen once. The sample consisted of peripheral blood, taken on day 0 of AZD1222 vaccination. The TCR originated in an adult in good health. The chain links TRBV7-9 to TRBJ1-5; unclear D gene. CDR3 sequence reads: CASSLGDSNQPQHF. CDR3 bases: TGTGCCAGCAGCTTAGGGGATTCCAATCAGCCCCAGCATTTT.